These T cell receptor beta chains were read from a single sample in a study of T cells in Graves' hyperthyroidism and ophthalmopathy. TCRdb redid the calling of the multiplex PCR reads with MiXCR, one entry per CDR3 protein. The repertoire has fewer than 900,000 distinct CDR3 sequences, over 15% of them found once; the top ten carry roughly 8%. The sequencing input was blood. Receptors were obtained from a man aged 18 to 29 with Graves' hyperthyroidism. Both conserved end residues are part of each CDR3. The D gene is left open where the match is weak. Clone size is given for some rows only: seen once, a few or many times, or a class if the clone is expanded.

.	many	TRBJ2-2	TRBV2	TGTGCCAGCAGTGCGTCGACAGCGAACACCGGGGAGCTGTTTTTT	CASSASTANTGELFF
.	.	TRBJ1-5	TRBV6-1	TGTGCCAGCAGTTCGCTGAAGGGAGGGGGCAATCAGCCCCAGCATTTT	CASSSLKGGGNQPQHF
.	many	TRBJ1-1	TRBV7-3	TGTGCCAGCAGCTTACAGATGAACACTGAAGCTTTCTTT	CASSLQMNTEAFF
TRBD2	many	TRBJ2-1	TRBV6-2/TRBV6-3	TGTGCCAGCAGTCCCCTACTAGCGGAGAGGGACAATGAGCAGTTCTTC	CASSPLLAERDNEQFF
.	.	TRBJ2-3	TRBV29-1	TGCAGCGCTCGGGACATTTTCACAGATACGCAGTATTTT	CSARDIFTDTQYF
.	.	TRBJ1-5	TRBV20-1	TGCAGTGCTTTCGGCCAGCCCCAGCATTTT	CSAFGQPQHF
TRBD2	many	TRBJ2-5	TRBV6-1	TGTGCCAGCACTCATACCGGAGGGGCGGGAGAAGAGACCCAGTACTTC	CASTHTGGAGEETQYF
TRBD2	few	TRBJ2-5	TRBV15	TGTGCCACCAGCAGTTTCCGGGACTACCAGCCTATAACCCAGTACTTC	CATSSFRDYQPITQYF
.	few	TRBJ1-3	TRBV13	TGTGCCAGCAGCTTAGAGGGGGACCCGGAGGAAAACACCATATATTTT	CASSLEGDPEENTIYF
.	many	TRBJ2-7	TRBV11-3	TGTGCCAGCAGAGGTTACCAAGGGAGCTCCTACGAGCAGTACTTC	CASRGYQGSSYEQYF
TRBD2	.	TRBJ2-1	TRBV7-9	TGTGCCAGCAGCTTCGGTAGCGGGATTCCCCTTACCTACAATGAGCAGTTCTTC	CASSFGSGIPLTYNEQFF
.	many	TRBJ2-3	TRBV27	TGTGCCAGCAGTTTAGCTGGATATCGGACAGATACGCAGTATTTT	CASSLAGYRTDTQYF
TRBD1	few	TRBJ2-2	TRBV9	TGTGCCAGCAGCGTAATCCCGGGACAGGCCGCGGGCACCGGGGAGCTGTTTTTT	CASSVIPGQAAGTGELFF
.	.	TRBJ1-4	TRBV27	TGTGCCAGCAGTTTATCAGCTGGGACAACGAAACTGTTTTTT	CASSLSAGTTKLFF
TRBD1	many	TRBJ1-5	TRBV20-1	TGCAGTGGAGGGACAGGGGGCGATCAGCCCCAGCATTTT	CSGGTGGDQPQHF
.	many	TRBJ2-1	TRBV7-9	TGTGCCAGCAGCTTACGTTTAGCGGACTCCTACAATGAGCAGTTCTTC	CASSLRLADSYNEQFF
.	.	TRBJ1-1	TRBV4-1	TGCGCCAGCAGCCACGGACAGAGCACCAACACTGAAGCTTTCTTT	CASSHGQSTNTEAFF
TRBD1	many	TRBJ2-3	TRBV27	TGTGCCAGCAGTTTACCCACTACTGACAGGGGGCTGTCAGATACGCAGTATTTT	CASSLPTTDRGLSDTQYF
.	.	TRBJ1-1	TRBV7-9	TGTGCCAGCAGCTTCGGCGGGTCGGTGAACACTGAAGCTTTCTTT	CASSFGGSVNTEAFF
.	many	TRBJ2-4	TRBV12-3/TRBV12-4	TGTGCCAGCAGTGGAGGGGTGGCCAAAAACATTCAGTACTTC	CASSGGVAKNIQYF
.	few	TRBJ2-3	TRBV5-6	TGTGCCAGCAGTACCCCGGGTATGGGAATAGCCTCAGATACGCAGTATTTT	CASSTPGMGIASDTQYF
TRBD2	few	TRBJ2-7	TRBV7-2	TGTGCCAGCAGCTTAATCGGGGGGGGCTACGAGCAGTACTTC	CASSLIGGGYEQYF
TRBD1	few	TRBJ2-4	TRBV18	TGTGCCAGCTCCGTAAGGGGGCCAGTCGCATTAGCCAAAAACATTCAGTACTTC	CASSVRGPVALAKNIQYF
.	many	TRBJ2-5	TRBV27	TGTGCCAGCAGTTTATCGACAGACCAAGAGACCCAGTACTTC	CASSLSTDQETQYF
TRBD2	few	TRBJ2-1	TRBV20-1	TGCAGTGCCCGGATTAATCTCAGCGGGAGGGCCTACGAGCAGTTCTTC	CSARINLSGRAYEQFF
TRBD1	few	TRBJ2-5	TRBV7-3	TGTGCCAGCAGCTTACCATCAAGGACAGGGCGGCGAGAGACCCAGTACTTC	CASSLPSRTGRRETQYF
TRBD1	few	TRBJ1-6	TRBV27	TGTGCCAGCAGTTGGACAGGGAATTCACCCCTCCACTTT	CASSWTGNSPLHF
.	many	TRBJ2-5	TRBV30	TGTGCCTGGGATGACGGAAGACAAGAGACCCAGTACTTC	CAWDDGRQETQYF
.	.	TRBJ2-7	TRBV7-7	TGTGCTACCCCCAGTTGGACGACAGGCGAGCAGTACTTC	CATPSWTTGEQYF
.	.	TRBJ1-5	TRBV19	TGTGCCAGTAGGGGCGGATATAGCAATCAGCCCCAGCATTTT	CASRGGYSNQPQHF
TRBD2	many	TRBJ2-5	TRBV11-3	TGTGCCAGCGGACTAGCGGGAACTTGGGAGACCCAGTACTTC	CASGLAGTWETQYF
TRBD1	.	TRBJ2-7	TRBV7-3	TGCGCCAGCAGCCAAGACTTGGGACAGGGGGCCCACGAGCAGTACTTC	CASSQDLGQGAHEQYF
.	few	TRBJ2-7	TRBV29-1	TGCAGCGTTCGTTTGGTTGGGGGGCGAAAGCAGTACTTC	CSVRLVGGRKQYF
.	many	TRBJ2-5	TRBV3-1	TGTGCCAGCAGCCAAGGTATTGCAGAGACCCAGTACTTC	CASSQGIAETQYF
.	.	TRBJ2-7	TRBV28	TGTGCCAGCAGTTTACTCGGGCCTTGCTACTACGAGCAGTACTTC	CASSLLGPCYYEQYF
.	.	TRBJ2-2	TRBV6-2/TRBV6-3	TGTGCCAGCGGACCGGACACGGCCCCCGGGGAGCTGTTTTTT	CASGPDTAPGELFF
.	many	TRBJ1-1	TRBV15	TGTGCCACCAGCAGAGAAGGGGGGGTCACTGAAGCTTTCTTT	CATSREGGVTEAFF
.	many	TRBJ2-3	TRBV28	TGTGCCAGCTGTTTTGGCGGGGCCAGCACAGATACGCAGTATTTT	CASCFGGASTDTQYF
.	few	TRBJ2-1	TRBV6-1	TGTGCCAGCAGACACGGGATCCCGTACAATGAGCAGTTCTTC	CASRHGIPYNEQFF
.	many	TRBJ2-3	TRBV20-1	TGCAGTGCTAGTTTTGGGAGGTTGGATACGCAGTATTTT	CSASFGRLDTQYF
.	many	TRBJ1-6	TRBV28	TGTGCCAGCACCCCCCCGGGGTTGAGGAATTCACCCCTCCACTTT	CASTPPGLRNSPLHF
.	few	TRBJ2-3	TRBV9	TGTGCCAGCAGCGTAGGATCGGGGGCAGCTTTTACAGATACGCAGTATTTT	CASSVGSGAAFTDTQYF
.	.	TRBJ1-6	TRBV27	TGTGCCAGCAGCCTAGGGGGTATGGAATCACCCCTCCACTTT	CASSLGGMESPLHF
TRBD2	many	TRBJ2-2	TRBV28	TGTGCCAGCAGCTACCTCCCGGCGGGACTAGCGAGCACCGGGGAGCTGTTTTTT	CASSYLPAGLASTGELFF
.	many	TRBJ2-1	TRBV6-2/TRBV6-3	TGTGCCAGCTCACCACTGGGGGGCGCCTACAATGAGCAGTTCTTC	CASSPLGGAYNEQFF